The 19 T cell receptor beta chains presented below share a single source sample, sequenced in a study of T cells after yellow fever vaccination. TCRdb used MiXCR to reprocess the 5' RACE reads, holding one entry per CDR3 protein. The sample records more than 250,000 distinct CDR3 sequences, 6.8% being singletons. Sample: PBMCs, taken roughly 46 days after the first yellow fever vaccination. The receptors originated from a man aged 18-30 years who received the YFV17D yellow fever vaccine.

J is TRBJ1-3 and V is TRBV7-2, with 7 positions matching TRBD1. The CDR3 covers 16 residues. Per the germline V gene, CDR1 is SGHTA and CDR2 is FQGNSA. Germline trimming cut 0 bases from V and 2 bases from J; bases unmatched to any gene: 4. CDR3 residues: CASSLAPQGAGNTIYF. The CDR3 DNA is TGTGCCAGCAGCTTAGCCCCTCAGGGGGCTGGAAACACCATATATTTT.

This clonotype was counted only a few times. The rearrangement links TRBV5-1 to TRBJ2-6; D ambiguous. CDR1 and CDR2 from the germline V gene are SGHRS and YFSETQ. V was clipped by 6 bases and J by 3 bases, with 13 bases between them. The CDR3 contains 15 residues. The CDR3 DNA reads as TGCGCCAGCAAAGAGAACGCGAATGGGGCCAACGTCCTGACTTTC. This translates into CASKENANGANVLTF.

About this clonotype: One base away lies a much larger clone, so this may be a sequencing read error. The rearrangement joins TRBV9 to TRBJ1-1, with D possibly matching TRBD1 (6 bases). Looked up from germline, CDR1 is SGDLS and CDR2 is YYNGEE. This CDR3 contains 17 residues. The CDR3 DNA reads as TGTGCCAGCAGCCCCCATGCCCCCAGGGGCGGCAACACTAAAGCTTTCTTT. Translated: CASSPHAPRGGNTKAFF. The full variable domain, in which reference TRBV9 and TRBJ1-1 provide the parts outside the CDR3, is DSGVTQTPKHLITATGQRVTLRCSPRSGDLSVYWYQQSLDQGLQFLIQYYNGEERAKGNILERFSAQQFPDLHSELNLSSLELGDSALYFCASSPHAPRGGNTKAFFGQGTRLTVV.

This clonotype was counted ten times or more. V is TRBV28 and J is TRBJ2-7; TRBD1 agrees at 11 bases. With V trimmed by 5 bases and J by 6 bases, 6 bases remained unmatched. The length of the CDR3 is 14 residues. CDR1 and CDR2 (germline): MDHEN, SYDVKM. The CDR3 DNA reads as TGTGCCAGCAGTACCGGGACAGGGGGACCCGAGCAGTACGTC. Its translation: CASSTGTGGPEQYV.

The rearrangement uses TRBV7-2 and TRBJ2-7, with D unclear. V shed 5 bases and J shed 4 bases, with 9 bases lying between them. There are 12 residues in the CDR3. Per germline, CDR1 SGHTA and CDR2 FQGNSA. This CDR3 reads CASSQSRYEQYF. CDR3 in DNA: TGTGCCAGCAGCCAGTCTCGATACGAGCAGTACTTC.

At least ten counts were recorded for this clonotype. The rearrangement joins TRBV30 to TRBJ1-1, with D perhaps TRBD1 (6 bases). This CDR3 is built from 12 residues. V lost 3 bases to trimming and J lost 11 bases, with 16 bases between them. Per germline, CDR1 GTSNPN and CDR2 SVGIG (reference sequence). The CDR3 bases are TGTGCCTGGAGCGACCCCCGTGACAGGGCTTTCTTT. The encoded protein is CAWSDPRDRAFF. The whole variable domain, remainder taken from reference TRBV30 and TRBJ1-1, is SQTIHQWPATLVQPVGSPLSLECTVEGTSNPNLYWYRQAAGRGLQLLFYSVGIGQISSEVPQNLSASRPQDRQFILSSKKLLLSDSGFYLCAWSDPRDRAFFGQGTRLTVV.

This chain uses TRBV6-4 with TRBJ2-1, with 11 bases matching TRBD1. CDR3 size: 16 residues. J gave up 4 bases and V 5 bases, and 7 bases lay outside the gene matches. Germline lookup yields CDR1 MRHNA and CDR2 SNTAGT. CDR3 sequence reads: CASSPGGQGEYNEQFF. In DNA form, the CDR3 reads TGTGCCAGCAGTCCTGGGGGACAGGGGGAGTACAATGAGCAGTTCTTC.

About this clonotype: A read error may explain this, as a much larger clone is one base away. The chain is built from TRBV20-1 and TRBJ2-7; D uncertain. This CDR3 comprises 13 residues. Trimming cost V 1 base and J 3 bases, with 10 bases left between them. The germline CDR1 and CDR2 sequences are DFQATT and SNEGSKA (reference sequence). CDR3 DNA: TGCAGTGCTAGAGTTCAGGCTGGCTACGAGCAGTACTTC. Translated: CSARVQAGYEQYF.

This clonotype showed up just a few times. The chain couples TRBV4-1 to TRBJ1-5, with D possibly being TRBD1 (6 bases). The V end was cut by 4 bases, the J end by 13 bases, with 23 bases between. CDR1 is MGHRA, CDR2 YSYEKL, per germline. The CDR3 has 15 residues. CDR3: CASSPDGGRESLQHF. The CDR3, as DNA: TGCGCCAGCAGCCCGGATGGGGGGCGAGAGTCTTTACAGCATTTT.

This clonotype was counted between two and nine times. The chain combines TRBV18 with TRBJ2-1; 10 bases align to TRBD2. The germline CDR1 and CDR2 sequences are KGHSH and LQKENI. The J segment lost 4 bases and the V segment lost 0 bases, leaving 6 bases of the junction unmatched. This CDR3 has 17 amino acids. The CDR3 loop reads CASSPPIAGGLYNEQFF. CDR3 DNA: TGTGCCAGCTCACCACCCATAGCGGGGGGACTGTACAATGAGCAGTTCTTC.

This clonotype was observed at least ten times. The J gene is TRBJ2-3, the V gene TRBV7-9; 7 bases align to TRBD1. Germline values: CDR1 SEHNR, CDR2 FQNEAQ (reference sequence). The CDR3 consists of 16 residues. The J segment lost 5 bases and the V segment lost 5 bases, leaving 13 bases of the junction unmatched. The CDR3: CASSQETGITGDTQYF. The CDR3 DNA reads TGTGCCAGCAGCCAAGAGACAGGGATTACGGGAGATACGCAGTATTTT.

CDR3 region: CASSLRPSPRLTQGTQYF. The CDR3 DNA is TGTGCCAGCAGCTTAAGGCCGTCCCCGCGACTCACACAGGGTACGCAGTATTTT. J is TRBJ2-3 and V is TRBV11-1, with a weak D call TRBD1 (6 bases). Germline values: CDR1 SGHAT, CDR2 FQDESV (reference sequence). The CDR3 runs to 18 residues. V lost 2 bases, J lost 8 bases, and 26 bases lay in between.

The chain uses TRBV7-9 and TRBJ2-7; D uncertain. In germline, CDR1 is SEHNR, CDR2 FQNEAQ (reference sequence). CDR3 length: 13 amino acids. Between the trimmed V and J ends, which lost 1 base and 6 bases, there was a span of 10 bases. This CDR3 reads CASSLGGSSEQYV. The CDR3 nucleotides are TGTGCCAGCAGCTTAGGAGGCAGCTCCGAGCAGTACGTC.

Many counts were recorded for this clonotype. The chain is built from TRBV20-1 and TRBJ2-7; 12 nucleotides match TRBD2. Losses at the gene ends were 6 bases for V and 0 bases for J; bases not matched to a gene: 3. Germline CDR1 DFQATT, CDR2 SNEGSKA (reference sequence). CDR3 size: 14 residues. The CDR3 protein is CSALAGGSSYEQYV. The CDR3 nucleotides read TGCAGTGCGCTAGCGGGGGGGAGCTCCTACGAGCAGTACGTC.

The chain combines TRBV27 with TRBJ2-7; D perhaps matches TRBD2 (5 bases). Germline V gives CDR1 MNHEY, CDR2 SMNVEV (reference sequence). CDR3 length: 13 residues. V was clipped by 4 bases and J by 7 bases, with 14 bases between them. The CDR3 loop is CASSYTGSGEQYV. CDR3 nucleotide sequence: TGTGCCAGCAGTTATACGGGGTCGGGGGAGCAGTACGTC.

This clonotype was counted between two and nine times. The chain joins TRBV28 to TRBJ2-5, with 10 bases matching TRBD2. Germline V gene data show CDR1 as MDHEN and CDR2 as SYDVKM. This CDR3 comprises 15 residues. V was clipped by 6 bases and J by 1 base; unmatched bases: 5. CDR3 sequence (DNA): TGTGCCAGCAGAGGGGCTAGCGGGGGCCAAGAGACCCAGTACTTC. Protein: CASRGASGGQETQYF.

This clonotype was counted a few times. This chain joins TRBV24-1 and TRBJ1-5, with 10 bases matching TRBD1. The germline CDR1 and CDR2 sequences are KGHDR and SFDVKD. The length of the CDR3 is 16 residues. The J segment lost 0 bases and the V segment lost 9 bases, leaving 7 bases of the junction unmatched. In DNA form, the CDR3 reads TGTGCCACCGGCCGGGACAGGGGTCTTAGCAATCAGCCCCAGCATTTT. Encoded protein: CATGRDRGLSNQPQHF.

V and J are TRBV12-5 and TRBJ2-1; 10 bases are a match to TRBD1. After removal of 5 bases from V and 8 bases from J, the junction contained 12 bases not matched to a gene. There are 16 residues in the CDR3. Germline V lookup: CDR1 LGHNT, CDR2 FRNRAP. Here the CDR3 reads CASGPWDRGILDEQFF. CDR3 DNA sequence: TGTGCTAGTGGTCCATGGGACAGGGGTATTCTGGATGAGCAGTTCTTC. Full variable domain (remainder filled in from reference TRBV12-5 and TRBJ2-1): DARVTQTPRHKVTEMGQEVTMRCQPILGHNTVFWYRQTMMQGLELLAYFRNRAPLDDSGMPKDRFSAEMPDATLATLKIQPSEPRDSAVYFCASGPWDRGILDEQFFGPGTRLTVL.

The chain uses TRBV27 and TRBJ2-3, with TRBD2 matching over 7 bases. CDR1 MNHEY and CDR2 SMNVEV come from the germline V gene (reference sequence). The CDR3 totals 15 residues. V gave up 5 bases and J gave up 2 bases; unmatched junction bases: 7. CDR3 sequence: CASSPASGATDTQYF. DNA of the CDR3: TGTGCCAGCAGTCCTGCTAGCGGAGCCACAGATACGCAGTATTTT.